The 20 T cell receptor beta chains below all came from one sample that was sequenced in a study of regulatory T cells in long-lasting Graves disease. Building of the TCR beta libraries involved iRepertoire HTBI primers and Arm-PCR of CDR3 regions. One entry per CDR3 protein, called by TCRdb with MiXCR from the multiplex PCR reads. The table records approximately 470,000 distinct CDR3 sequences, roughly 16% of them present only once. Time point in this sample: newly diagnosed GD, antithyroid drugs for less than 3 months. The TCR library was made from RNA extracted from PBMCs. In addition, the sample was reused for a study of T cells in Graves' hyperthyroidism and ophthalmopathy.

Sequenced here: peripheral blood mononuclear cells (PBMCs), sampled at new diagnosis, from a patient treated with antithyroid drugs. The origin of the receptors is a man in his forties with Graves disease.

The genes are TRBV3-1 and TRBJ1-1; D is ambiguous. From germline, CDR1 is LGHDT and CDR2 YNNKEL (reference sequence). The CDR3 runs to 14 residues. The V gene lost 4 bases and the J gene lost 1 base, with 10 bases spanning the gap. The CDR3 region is CASSPGWRNTEAFF. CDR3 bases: TGTGCCAGCAGCCCCGGCTGGAGGAACACTGAAGCTTTCTTT. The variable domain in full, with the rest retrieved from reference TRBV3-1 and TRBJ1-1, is DTAVSQTPKYLVTQMGNDKSIKCEQNLGHDTMYWYKQDSKKFLKIMFSYNNKELIINETVPNRFSPKSPDKAHLNLHINSLELGDSAVYFCASSPGWRNTEAFFGQGTRLTVV.

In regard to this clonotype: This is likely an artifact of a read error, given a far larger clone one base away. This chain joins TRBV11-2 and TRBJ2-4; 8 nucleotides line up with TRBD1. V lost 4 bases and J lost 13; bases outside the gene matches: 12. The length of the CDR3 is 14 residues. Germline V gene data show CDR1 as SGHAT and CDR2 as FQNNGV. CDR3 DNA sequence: TGTGCCAGCAGCTATGACAGGGGATCCAATGAGCAGTACTTC. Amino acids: CASSYDRGSNEQYF.

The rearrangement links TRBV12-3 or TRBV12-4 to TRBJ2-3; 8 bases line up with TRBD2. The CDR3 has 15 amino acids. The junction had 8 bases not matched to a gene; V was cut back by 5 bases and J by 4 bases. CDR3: CASSLPGLGADTQYF. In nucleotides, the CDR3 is TGTGCCAGCAGTCTACCGGGACTAGGGGCAGATACGCAGTATTTT.

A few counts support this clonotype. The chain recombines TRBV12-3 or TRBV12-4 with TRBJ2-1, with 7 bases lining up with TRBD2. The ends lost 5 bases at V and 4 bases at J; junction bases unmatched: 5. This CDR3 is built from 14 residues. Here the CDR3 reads CASSGASGYNEQFF. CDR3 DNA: TGTGCCAGCAGTGGGGCTAGCGGATACAATGAGCAGTTCTTC.

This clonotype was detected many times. CDR3 amino acids: CASSGGGRGTDTQYF. The DNA for the CDR3 is TGCGCCAGCAGCGGCGGCGGCAGGGGCACAGATACGCAGTATTTT. This chain connects TRBV5-1 to TRBJ2-3; weak D call: TRBD1 (5 bases). This CDR3 is built from 15 residues. From germline, CDR1 is SGHRS and CDR2 YFSETQ. The ends were cut back, 4 bases at V and 1 base at J, with 13 bases in the middle.

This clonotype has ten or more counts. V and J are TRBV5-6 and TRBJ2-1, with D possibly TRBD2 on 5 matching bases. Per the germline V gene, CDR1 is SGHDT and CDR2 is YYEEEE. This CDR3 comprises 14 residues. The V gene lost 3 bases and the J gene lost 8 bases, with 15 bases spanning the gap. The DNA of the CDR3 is TGTGCCAGCAGCTGGTTTGGAGGAGGCGATGAGCAGTTCTTC. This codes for CASSWFGGGDEQFF.

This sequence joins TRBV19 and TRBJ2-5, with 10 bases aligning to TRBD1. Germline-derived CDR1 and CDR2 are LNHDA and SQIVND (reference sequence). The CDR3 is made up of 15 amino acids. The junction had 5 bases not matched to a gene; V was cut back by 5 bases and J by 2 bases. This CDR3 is CASSDDRGHQETQYF. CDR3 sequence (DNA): TGTGCCAGTAGTGATGACAGGGGGCATCAAGAGACCCAGTACTTC.

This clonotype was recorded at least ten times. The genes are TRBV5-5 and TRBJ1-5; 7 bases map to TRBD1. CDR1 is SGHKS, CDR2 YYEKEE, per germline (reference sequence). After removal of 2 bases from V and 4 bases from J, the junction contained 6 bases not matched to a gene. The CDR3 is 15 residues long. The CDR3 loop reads CASSFRDSGNQPQHF. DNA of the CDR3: TGTGCCAGCAGCTTCCGGGACAGTGGGAATCAGCCCCAGCATTTT.

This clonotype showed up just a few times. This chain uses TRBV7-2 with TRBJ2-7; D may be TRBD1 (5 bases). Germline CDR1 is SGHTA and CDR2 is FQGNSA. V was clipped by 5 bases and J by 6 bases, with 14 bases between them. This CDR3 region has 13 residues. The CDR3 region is CASSRRQSGEQYF. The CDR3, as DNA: TGTGCCAGCAGCCGAAGACAGTCGGGCGAGCAGTACTTC.

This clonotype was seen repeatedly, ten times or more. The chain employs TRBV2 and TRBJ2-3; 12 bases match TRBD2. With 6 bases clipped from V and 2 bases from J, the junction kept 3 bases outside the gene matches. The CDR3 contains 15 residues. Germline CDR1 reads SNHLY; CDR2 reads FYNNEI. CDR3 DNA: TGTGCCAGCAGCGGACTAGCGGGGCCCACAGATACGCAGTATTTT. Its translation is CASSGLAGPTDTQYF.

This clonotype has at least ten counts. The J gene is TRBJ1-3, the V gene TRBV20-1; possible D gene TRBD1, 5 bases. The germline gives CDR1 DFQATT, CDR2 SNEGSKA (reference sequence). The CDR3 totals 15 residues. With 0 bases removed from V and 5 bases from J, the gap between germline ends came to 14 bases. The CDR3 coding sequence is TGCAGTGCTAGAGACCTCAGGGTGAATCGAAACACCATATATTTT. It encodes CSARDLRVNRNTIYF.

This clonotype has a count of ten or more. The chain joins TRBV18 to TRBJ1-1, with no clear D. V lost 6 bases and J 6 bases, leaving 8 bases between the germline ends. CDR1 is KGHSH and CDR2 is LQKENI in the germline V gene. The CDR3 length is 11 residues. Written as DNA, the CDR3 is TGTGCCAGCTCCCATTACTCTGAAGCTTTCTTT. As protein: CASSHYSEAFF.

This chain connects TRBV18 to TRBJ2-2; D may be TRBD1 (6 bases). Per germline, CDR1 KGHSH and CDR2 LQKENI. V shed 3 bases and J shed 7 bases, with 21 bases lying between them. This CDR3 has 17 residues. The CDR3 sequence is CASSPSLGGPWNGELFF. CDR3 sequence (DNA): TGTGCCAGCTCACCCTCCTTAGGGGGTCCCTGGAACGGGGAGCTGTTTTTT.

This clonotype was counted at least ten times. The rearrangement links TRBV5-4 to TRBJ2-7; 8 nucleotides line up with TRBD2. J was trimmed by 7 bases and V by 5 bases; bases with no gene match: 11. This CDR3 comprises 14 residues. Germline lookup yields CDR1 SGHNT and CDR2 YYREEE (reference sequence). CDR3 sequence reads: CASSNGLAHGEQYF. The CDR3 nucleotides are TGTGCCAGCAGTAATGGACTAGCCCACGGGGAGCAGTACTTC.

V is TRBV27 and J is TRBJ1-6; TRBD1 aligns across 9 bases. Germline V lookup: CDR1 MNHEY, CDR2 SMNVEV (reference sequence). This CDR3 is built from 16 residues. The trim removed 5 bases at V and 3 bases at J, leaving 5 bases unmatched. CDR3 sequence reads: CASSGGTGFYNSPLHF. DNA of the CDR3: TGTGCCAGCAGTGGCGGGACAGGGTTCTATAATTCACCCCTCCACTTT.

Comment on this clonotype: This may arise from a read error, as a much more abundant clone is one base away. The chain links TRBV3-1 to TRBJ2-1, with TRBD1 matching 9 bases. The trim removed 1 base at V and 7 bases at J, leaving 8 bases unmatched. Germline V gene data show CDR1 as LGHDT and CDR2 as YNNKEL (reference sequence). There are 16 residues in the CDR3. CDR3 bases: TGTGCCAGCAGCCAAGCTCCGGGACAGGGAGGGAATGAGCAGTTCTTC. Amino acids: CASSQAPGQGGNEQFF.

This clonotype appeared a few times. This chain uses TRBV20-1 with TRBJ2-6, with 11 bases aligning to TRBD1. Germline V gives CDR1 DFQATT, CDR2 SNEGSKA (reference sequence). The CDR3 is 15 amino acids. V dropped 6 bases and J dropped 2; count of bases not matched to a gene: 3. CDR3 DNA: TGCAGTGCCGTGGGACAGGGGGCTGGGGCCAACGTCCTGACTTTC. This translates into CSAVGQGAGANVLTF.

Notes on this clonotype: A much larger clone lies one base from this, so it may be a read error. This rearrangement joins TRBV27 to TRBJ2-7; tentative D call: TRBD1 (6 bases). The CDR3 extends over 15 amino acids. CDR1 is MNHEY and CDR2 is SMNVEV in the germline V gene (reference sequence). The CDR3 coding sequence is TGTGCCAGCAGTTTATCCACAGGGTTTGGCTACGAGCGGTACTTC. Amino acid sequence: CASSLSTGFGYERYF.

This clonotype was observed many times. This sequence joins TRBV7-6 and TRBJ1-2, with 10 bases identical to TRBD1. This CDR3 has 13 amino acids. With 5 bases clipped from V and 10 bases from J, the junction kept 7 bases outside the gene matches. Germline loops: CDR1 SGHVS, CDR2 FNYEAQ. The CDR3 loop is CASSPDRGRSYTF. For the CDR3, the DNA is TGTGCCAGCAGCCCAGACAGGGGGCGTTCCTACACCTTC. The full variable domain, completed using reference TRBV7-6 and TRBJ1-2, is GAGVSQSPRYKVTKRGQDVALRCDPISGHVSLYWYRQALGQGPEFLTYFNYEAQQDKSGLPNDRFSAERPEGSISTLTIQRTEQRDSAMYRCASSPDRGRSYTFGSGTRLTVV.

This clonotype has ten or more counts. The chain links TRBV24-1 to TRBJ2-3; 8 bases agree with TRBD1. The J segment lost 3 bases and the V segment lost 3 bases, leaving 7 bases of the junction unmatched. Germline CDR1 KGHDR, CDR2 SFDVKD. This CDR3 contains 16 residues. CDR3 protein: CATSDKTGVATDTQYF. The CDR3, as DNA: TGTGCCACCAGTGATAAGACAGGGGTTGCGACAGATACGCAGTATTTT.